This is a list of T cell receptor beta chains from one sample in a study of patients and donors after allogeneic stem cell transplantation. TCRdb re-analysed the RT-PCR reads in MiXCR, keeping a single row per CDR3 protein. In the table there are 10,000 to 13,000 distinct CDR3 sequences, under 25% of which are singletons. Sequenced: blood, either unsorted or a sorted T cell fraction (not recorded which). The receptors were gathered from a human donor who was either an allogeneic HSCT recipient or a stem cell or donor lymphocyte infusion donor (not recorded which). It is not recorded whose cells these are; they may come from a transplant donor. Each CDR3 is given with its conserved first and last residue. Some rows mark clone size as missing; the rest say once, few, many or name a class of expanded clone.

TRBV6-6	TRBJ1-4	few	CASEAGGNEKLFF
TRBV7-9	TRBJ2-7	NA	CASSRTGAAREQYF
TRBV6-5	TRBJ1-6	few	CASSYSKSSPLHF
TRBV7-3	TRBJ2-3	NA	CASSSSGGRTDTQYF
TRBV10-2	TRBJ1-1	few	CASSIMGFDTEAFF
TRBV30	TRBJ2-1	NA	CAWSVTSGYNEQFF
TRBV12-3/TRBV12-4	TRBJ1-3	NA	CASSPRAGGLGGNTIYF
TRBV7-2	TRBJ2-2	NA	CASSPYSAGELFF
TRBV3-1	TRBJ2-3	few	CASSQHRLAGGPDTQYF
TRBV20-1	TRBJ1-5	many	CSASQGPWEPQHF
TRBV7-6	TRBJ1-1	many	CASSRDGNTEAFF
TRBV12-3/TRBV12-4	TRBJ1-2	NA	CASRSGAPNYGYTF
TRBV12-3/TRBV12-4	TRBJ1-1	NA	CASSGDSRLTEAFF
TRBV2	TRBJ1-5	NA	CASSPSLKGRQPQHF
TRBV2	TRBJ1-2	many	CASSERGLYGYTF
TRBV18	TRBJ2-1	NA	CASSPLAKLGNEQFF
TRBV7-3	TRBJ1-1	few	CASSLTGFSTEAFF
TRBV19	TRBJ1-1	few	CASSTTGMTEAFF
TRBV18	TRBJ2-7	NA	CASSPGGSYEQYF
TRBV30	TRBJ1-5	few	CAWSVRVGPTNSNQPQHF
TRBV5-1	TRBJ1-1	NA	CASSPRRGEAEAFF
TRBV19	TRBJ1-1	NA	CASSIPGTTEAFF
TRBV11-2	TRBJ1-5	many	CASSLGAGGNNQPQHF
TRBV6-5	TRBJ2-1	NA	CASRLRGNEQFF
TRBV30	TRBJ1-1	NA	CAWSRRTGATEAFF
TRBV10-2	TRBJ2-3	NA	CASSEADTQYF
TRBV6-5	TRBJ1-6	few	CASSQAPPGSSYSPLHF
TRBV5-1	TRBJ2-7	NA	CASSLDGGTYEQYF
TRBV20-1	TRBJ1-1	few	CSARAGDSLLAEAFF
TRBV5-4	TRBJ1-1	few	CASRQTVMNTEAFF
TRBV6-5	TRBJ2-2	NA	CASSTKNRATGELFF
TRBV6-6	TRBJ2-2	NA	CASSYSSPQTTGELFF
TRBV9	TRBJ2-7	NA	CASSVSGGDGYEQYF
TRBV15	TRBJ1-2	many	CATSRVEPNYGYTF
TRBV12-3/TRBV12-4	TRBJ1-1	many	CASTLGTNTEAFF
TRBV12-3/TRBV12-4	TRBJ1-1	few	CASSQGEHTEAFF
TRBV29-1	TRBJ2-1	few	CSADRAYNEQFF
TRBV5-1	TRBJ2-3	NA	CASNRGTSTDTQYF
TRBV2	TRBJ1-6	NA	CASSGDTGGWTPLHF
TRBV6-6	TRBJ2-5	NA	CASSYSARGGWETQYF
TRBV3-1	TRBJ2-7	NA	CASSQIAGGPYEQYF
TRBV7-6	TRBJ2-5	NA	CASSLVSRGRETQYF
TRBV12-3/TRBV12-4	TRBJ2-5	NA	CASASQETQYF
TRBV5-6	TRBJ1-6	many	CASSSRQGTSPLHF
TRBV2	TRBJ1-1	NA	CASSEAGAAFF
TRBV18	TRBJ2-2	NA	CASSPPLGGGNTGELFF
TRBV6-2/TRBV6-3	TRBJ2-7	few	CASSYYTNSYEQYF
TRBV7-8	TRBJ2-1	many	CASSLAGGIYNEQFF
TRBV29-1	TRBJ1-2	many	CSVDRENGYTF
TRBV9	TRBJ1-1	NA	CASSGSNTEAFF
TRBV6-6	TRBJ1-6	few	CASRRPGTLSHSPLHF
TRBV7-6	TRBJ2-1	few	CASSLGTGLYNEQFF
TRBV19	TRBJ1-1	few	CASIEFYGINTEAFF